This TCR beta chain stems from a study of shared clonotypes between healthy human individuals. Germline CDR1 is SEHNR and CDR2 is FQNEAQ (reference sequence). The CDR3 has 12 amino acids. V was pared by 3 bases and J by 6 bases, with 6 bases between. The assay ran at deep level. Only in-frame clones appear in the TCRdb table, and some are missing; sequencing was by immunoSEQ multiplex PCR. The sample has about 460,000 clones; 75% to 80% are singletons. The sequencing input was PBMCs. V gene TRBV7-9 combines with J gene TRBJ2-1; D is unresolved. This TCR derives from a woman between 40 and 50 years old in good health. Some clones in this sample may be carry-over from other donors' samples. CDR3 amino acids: CASSFSSNEQFF. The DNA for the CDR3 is TGTGCCAGCAGCTTTTCTAGCAATGAGCAGTTCTTC.